The 10 T cell receptor beta chains given below trace back to one sample, sequenced in a study of graft-versus-host responses after intestinal transplantation (dated by TCRdb to the early 2020s). Antigen specificity for these receptors is unknown. The sample's time point label, in plain terms: cells obtained before transplantation from donor or recipient. Libraries were built with the immunoSEQ multiplex PCR assay. The immuneACCESS repertoire file appears here via TCRdb, limited to in-frame rearrangements. These files lack a portion of the clones; in checked studies, under half of the deficit traces to unresolved V genes, and the cause of the others is not known. This sample comprises about 120,000 clones, roughly 91% of them detected only once. Jointly, the top ten make up 0.095% to 0.15% of the sample. The input for sequencing was unstimulated CD4+ T cells sorted from spleen or lymph node cells, taken before intestinal transplant. The receptors were gathered from a human donor who received an intestinal transplant.

The chain uses TRBV11-2 and TRBJ2-2; a weak D match, TRBD2 (6 bases). The CDR3 runs to 16 residues. The V gene lost 7 bases and the J gene lost 4 bases, with 19 bases spanning the gap. Germline CDR1 SGHAT, CDR2 FQNNGV. CDR3 residues: CASTQGSGLSTGELFF. The DNA for the CDR3 is TGTGCCAGCACCCAGGGCTCAGGACTATCCACCGGGGAGCTGTTTTTT.

The CDR3 DNA reads as TGTGCCAGCAGGAAGGGTTATGGGAACTATGGCTACACCTTC. It codes for CASRKGYGNYGYTF. The rearrangement joins TRBV6-6 to TRBJ1-2; no firm D call. This CDR3 spans 14 amino acids. V lost 6 bases to trimming and J lost 2 bases, with 13 bases between them. In germline, CDR1 is MNHNY, CDR2 SVGAGI (reference sequence).

Of note for this clone: Sequence at one end of the junction differs from germline and may be a read error. The chain employs TRBV7-9 and TRBJ1-4; D perhaps matches TRBD1 (6 bases). There are 15 residues in the CDR3. Germline values: CDR1 SEHNR, CDR2 FQNEAQ (reference sequence). CDR3 sequence: CASSLGGPSGEKLFF. The CDR3, as DNA: TGTGCCAGCAGTTTAGGGGGGCCCTCGGGCGAAAAACTGTTTTTT.

The chain carries TRBV5-1 and TRBJ1-1; possibly TRBD1 for D (5 bases). This CDR3 has 15 amino acids. V lost 4 bases to trimming and J lost 2 bases, with 15 bases between them. Germline CDR1 SGHRS, CDR2 YFSETQ. In DNA, the CDR3 is TGCGCCAGCAGCCCCCCGGGACGTTCAAACACTGAAGCTTTCTTT. The encoded protein is CASSPPGRSNTEAFF.

This chain connects TRBV7-9 to TRBJ2-3; perhaps TRBD2 as D (6 bases). Looked up from germline, CDR1 is SEHNR and CDR2 is FQNEAQ (reference sequence). CDR3 size: 14 residues. V lost 4 bases, J lost 2 bases, and 10 bases lay in between. CDR3 loop: CASSSAGFTDTQYF. CDR3 bases: TGTGCCAGCAGCTCAGCGGGTTTCACAGATACGCAGTATTTT. The full variable domain, its missing parts supplied by reference TRBV7-9 and TRBJ2-3, is DTGVSQNPRHKITKRGQNVTFRCDPISEHNRLYWYRQTLGQGPEFLTYFQNEAQLEKSRLLSDRFSAERPKGSFSTLEIQRTEQGDSAMYLCASSSAGFTDTQYFGPGTRLTVL.

This chain links TRBV6-5 with TRBJ1-1, with D possibly being TRBD1 (6 bases). The CDR3 contains 16 residues. Germline values: CDR1 MNHEY, CDR2 SVGAGI. V was trimmed by 0 bases and J by 5 bases, leaving 16 bases between them. The CDR3 region has the DNA TGTGCCAGCAGTTACTCGAGGGGGAGTGGGTCGACTGAAGCTTTCTTT. It yields the protein CASSYSRGSGSTEAFF.

The chain employs TRBV7-2 and TRBJ1-5, with D uncertain. Per germline, CDR1 SGHTA and CDR2 FQGNSA. This CDR3 is 18 amino acids long. V lost 6 bases and J lost 0, with 21 bases in between. This chain's CDR3 is CASRAWSAGFYSNQPQHF. CDR3 bases: TGTGCCAGCAGAGCTTGGTCTGCAGGATTCTATAGCAATCAGCCCCAGCATTTT.

CDR3 bases: TGCGCCAACCTCGGGCGACACGAGCAGTACTTC. It codes for CANLGRHEQYF. The chain is built from TRBV10-1 and TRBJ2-7; D not certain. The CDR3 contains 11 residues. The V end was cut by 10 bases, the J end by 5 bases, with 12 bases between. Germline V gene lookup returns CDR1 WNHNN and CDR2 SYGVQD (reference sequence).

The chain recombines TRBV28 with TRBJ2-2, with D unresolved. The CDR3 extends over 12 amino acids. V lost 4 bases, J lost 7 bases, and 7 bases lay in between. Germline lookup yields CDR1 MDHEN and CDR2 SYDVKM. The CDR3 bases are TGTGCCAGCAGTTACTCCGTCGGGGAGCTGTTTTTT. Translated: CASSYSVGELFF.

This clone was seen more than once but under ten times. This chain links TRBV27 with TRBJ1-5, with D perhaps TRBD1 (5 bases). Trimming left V 2 bases short and J 3 bases short, with 8 bases between. This CDR3 is built from 14 residues. Germline V gives CDR1 MNHEY, CDR2 SMNVEV (reference sequence). CDR3 bases: TGTGCCAGCAGTTTAGTAGGGGTCAATCAGCCCCAGCATTTT. Its translation is CASSLVGVNQPQHF.